Below, one T cell receptor beta chain is given with its context. Produced via immunoSEQ multiplex PCR; TCRdb's table is partial and in-frame only. Of 65,000 to 85,000 clones in the sample, around 87% were seen once. The source of the sample is a study of OX40 agonist ivuxolimab in advanced cancers. Study-wide context: Checkpoint inhibitors had been given previously to under 50% of patients.

Germline V gives CDR1 SGHTA, CDR2 FQGNSA. V shed 0 bases and J 1 base; nucleotides not matched to a gene: 6. The CDR3 is made up of 18 amino acids. Autoimmune disease history or systemic immunosuppression led to patients being barred. This clonotype originated in an adult with an advanced solid tumor such as melanoma, head and neck, liver or kidney cancer. This sample comprised CD4+ or CD8+ T cells sorted from blood, obtained in a trial of the OX40 agonist ivuxolimab. The rearrangement joins TRBV7-2 to TRBJ2-3; TRBD2 matches at 11 bases. The CDR3 DNA sequence: TGTGCCAGCAGCTTAGCGGTTAGCGGGGGGGTTCGCACAGATACGCAGTATTTT. Its translation is CASSLAVSGGVRTDTQYF.